Shown below are 9 T cell receptor beta chains from a single sample sequenced in a study of T-cell memory formation after mild COVID-19. TCRdb redid the calling of the 5' RACE reads with MiXCR, one entry per CDR3 protein. The repertoire holds 280,000 or so distinct CDR3 sequences, with approximately 8.4% as singletons. Sequencing used PBMCs or a T cell subset sorted from them (not recorded which). Source of these receptors: a man between 18 and 29 years old who had mild COVID-19 (a few samples of this study predate the infection). Cell type and time point are not known.

This clonotype was observed at least ten times. This chain uses TRBV25-1 with TRBJ2-4, with 7 bases lining up with TRBD1. V trimming: 4 bases; J trimming: 8 bases; junction bases outside the gene matches: 8. CDR1 and CDR2 from the germline V gene are MGHDK and SYGVNS. The CDR3 totals 14 residues. The CDR3, as DNA: TGTGCCAGCAGTGCCGGGACAGAAAGAGACATTCAGTACTTC. Encoded protein: CASSAGTERDIQYF.

This sequence joins TRBV20-1 and TRBJ2-5; 7 bases line up with TRBD2. Trimming at V came to 5 bases and at J to 2 bases, leaving 8 bases not matched to a gene. The CDR3 runs to 14 residues. Germline V gives CDR1 DFQATT, CDR2 SNEGSKA (reference sequence). The CDR3 DNA sequence: TGCAGTGCTCGCCGGACTAGTCCTCAAGAGACCCAGTACTTC. Translating it yields CSARRTSPQETQYF.

The V gene is TRBV6-5, the J gene TRBJ1-4; weak D call: TRBD1 (5 bases). This CDR3 has 16 amino acids. V was shortened by 5 bases and J by 4 bases, with 17 bases between the two germline ends. From germline, CDR1 is MNHEY and CDR2 SVGAGI. The CDR3 reads CASSRATGAVNEKLFF. CDR3 nucleotide sequence: TGTGCCAGCAGTCGCGCGACCGGGGCGGTTAATGAAAAACTGTTTTTT.

This rearrangement joins TRBV20-1 to TRBJ2-5; TRBD2 matches at 9 bases. Germline V gene sequence: CDR1 DFQATT, CDR2 SNEGSKA (reference sequence). The CDR3 totals 14 residues. J was trimmed by 5 bases and V by 0 bases; bases with no gene match: 4. DNA of the CDR3: TGCAGTGCTAGAGACGGCGGGGGGGCCGAGACCCAGTACTTC. Translated, it gives CSARDGGGAETQYF.

The sample holds a few counts of this clonotype. The rearrangement uses TRBV5-1 and TRBJ1-2; maybe TRBD1 (5 bases). With 1 base removed from V and 2 bases from J, the gap between germline ends came to 12 bases. The length of the CDR3 is 15 residues. Germline CDR1 and CDR2: SGHRS and YFSETQ. The CDR3 sequence is CASSLTGWTNYGYTF. The DNA for the CDR3 is TGCGCCAGCAGCTTGACCGGTTGGACAAACTATGGCTACACCTTC.

The chain is built from TRBV30 and TRBJ2-7, with TRBD2 as a possible D gene (8 bases). Germline CDR1 and CDR2: GTSNPN and SVGIG (reference sequence). V was cut by 5 bases and J by 6 bases, with 17 bases left in between. The CDR3 contains 13 residues. The chain's CDR3 is CAWVPGGGVEQYV. The CDR3 bases are TGTGCCTGGGTCCCGGGAGGGGGCGTCGAGCAGTACGTC.

There are a few counts of this clonotype. The chain uses TRBV7-2 and TRBJ1-2, with 7 nucleotides matching TRBD1. With 7 bases clipped from V and 2 bases from J, the junction kept 10 bases outside the gene matches. The CDR3 has 15 amino acids. Looked up from germline, CDR1 is SGHTA and CDR2 is FQGNSA. In DNA form, the CDR3 reads TGTGCCAGCACCAACACCCTACAGGGGAACTATGGCTACACCTTC. Translated, it gives CASTNTLQGNYGYTF. The full variable domain, rest sourced from reference TRBV7-2 and TRBJ1-2, is GAGVSQSPSNKVTEKGKDVELRCDPISGHTALYWYRQSLGQGLEFLIYFQGNSAPDKSGLPSDRFSAERTGGSVSTLTIQRTQQEDSAVYLCASTNTLQGNYGYTFGSGTRLTVV.

V usage is TRBV29-1 and J usage is TRBJ1-1; no clear D. Trimming pared 7 bases from V and 0 bases from J, leaving 9 bases between. CDR3 length: 12 amino acids. The germline CDR1 and CDR2 sequences are SQVTM and ANQGSEA. The CDR3, as DNA: TGCAGCGGAGGGCTGATGAACACTGAAGCTTTCTTT. The encoded protein is CSGGLMNTEAFF.

This clonotype was seen many times. The genes are TRBV7-2 and TRBJ1-5; D is unresolved. Trimming stripped 1 base from V and 0 bases from J, with 7 bases between. The length of the CDR3 is 15 residues. Per the germline V gene, CDR1 is SGHTA and CDR2 is FQGNSA. Written as DNA, the CDR3 is TGTGCCAGCAGCTTAGTGGGGAGTAGCAATCAGCCCCAGCATTTT. It yields the protein CASSLVGSSNQPQHF. The variable domain in full, completed from reference TRBV7-2 and TRBJ1-5, reads GAGVSQSPSNKVTEKGKDVELRCDPISGHTALYWYRQSLGQGLEFLIYFQGNSAPDKSGLPSDRFSAERTGGSVSTLTIQRTQQEDSAVYLCASSLVGSSNQPQHFGDGTRLSIL.